This TCR beta chain is drawn from a study of T-cell memory formation after mild COVID-19 (dated by TCRdb to the early 2020s). About the full investigation: TCR sequence clusters from the two donors were found to be largely donor specific. T-cell clones expanding and contracting after mild COVID-19 in two donors were tracked by longitudinal TCRalpha and TCRbeta repertoire sequencing. Two young, previously healthy adult volunteers, one female and one male, were included in the cohort.

General findings and caveats noted by the study authors: Whether the second-wave clones peaking on day 37 were SARS-CoV-2 specific was not confirmed. The study covered only two mild cases, and larger cohorts including severe cases with pre-infection samples were considered necessary. Some responding clones were detected in pre-infection memory, which suggested that pre-existing cross-reactive memory T cells had joined the SARS-CoV-2 response. Contracting CD4+ clones appeared mostly in the CM and EM memory subsets, whereas CD8+ clones were enriched in EMRA. Balanced CD4/CD8 phenotypes were observed for clones contracting from day 15 to 85, whereas a bias towards CD4+ was observed for a second wave of clones expanding from day 15 to 37.

Notes on this clonotype: The antigen it binds to is not known. No quality values exist for individual bases; no much larger clone is one base distant.

Ficoll-Paque density gradient centrifugation was used to isolate PBMCs. Instrument used: Illumina NovaSeq 6000. Using 5'RACE with constant-segment primers, TCRalpha and TCRbeta cDNA libraries were constructed, with sample barcodes and unique molecular identifiers added in the process. Trizol reagent was used to extract RNA from every sample. The libraries were amplified in two PCR steps, and the second step added a second sample barcode and Illumina TruSeq adapters. Sequencing of the libraries was done on an Illumina NovaSeq, producing 2 x 150 bp paired-end reads. In the paper's pipeline: The reads were demultiplexed and collapsed into UMI-guided consensus sequences using migec v1.2.7. Using mixcr v2.1.11, UMI consensuses were aligned to TRA and TRB V and J templates and then assembled into clonotypes. Expanded or contracted clonotypes were those called significant by both edgeR and NoisET, with noise models trained on biological replicates. For edgeR calls, the cutoffs were a false discovery rate-adjusted p below 0.01 and a log2 fold-change threshold of 1. As an exploratory analysis of dynamics, max-normalized trajectories of the 1000 most abundant clonotypes were examined by PCA with hierarchical clustering. Separately sequenced CD4+ and CD8+ repertoires were used to assign a CD4 or CD8 phenotype to each responding clone. TCRdb trimmed the raw reads at Q25, called clones with MiXCR and kept productive beta chains. Rows are unified per CDR3 protein, each entry keeping the most common DNA and genes. TCRdb's processing, not the authors', yielded these V and J calls. The sample records hundreds of thousands of distinct CDR3 sequences, approximately 15% of which are singletons. The top ten clones comprise about a fifth of the sample.

The CDR3 numbers 17 residues from cysteine through phenylalanine. Only CDR3 DNA remains: 51 bases, in frame from the first base. Trimming leaves V shorter by 1 base and J shorter by 5 bases, with the junction holding 10 bases beyond the gene matches. CDR1 LGHNT and CDR2 FRNRAP were looked up in the germline V gene. The clonotype was recovered from a man aged 18 to 29 who had mild COVID-19 (a few samples of this study predate the infection). The sample titles of this study are shuffled in the database, so cell type and time point are left out; the donor was told from shared clones. The chain links TRBV12-5 with TRBJ2-5, with 10 central nucleotides matching TRBD2. The sample was PBMCs or a T cell subset sorted from them (not recorded which). The DNA sequence reads TGTGCTAGTGGTTTGGCCCGGTCAGCGGGGGGGCAGGAGACCCAGTACTTC. Its translation is CASGLARSAGGQETQYF.